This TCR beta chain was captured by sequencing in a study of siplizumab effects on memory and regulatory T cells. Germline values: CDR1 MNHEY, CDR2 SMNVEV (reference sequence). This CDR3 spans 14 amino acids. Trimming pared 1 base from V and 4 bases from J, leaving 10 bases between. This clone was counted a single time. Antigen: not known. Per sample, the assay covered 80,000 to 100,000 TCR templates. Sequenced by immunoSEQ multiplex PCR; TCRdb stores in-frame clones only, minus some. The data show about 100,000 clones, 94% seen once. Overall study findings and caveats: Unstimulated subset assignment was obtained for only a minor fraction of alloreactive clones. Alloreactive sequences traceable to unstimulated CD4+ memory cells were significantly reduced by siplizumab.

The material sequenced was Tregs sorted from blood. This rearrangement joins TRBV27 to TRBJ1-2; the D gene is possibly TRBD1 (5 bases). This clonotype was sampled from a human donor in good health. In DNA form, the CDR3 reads TGTGCCAGCAGTTTATTCGGGGGTCTCTATGGCTACACCTTC. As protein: CASSLFGGLYGYTF.